The 11 T cell receptor beta chains presented below share a single source sample, sequenced in a study of T cell repertoires in cytomegalovirus infection (dated by TCRdb to between 2018 and 2020). Sequencing was carried out with an Illumina HiSeq 1500. TCRdb reanalyzed the raw reads on its own, using fastp at Q25 for trimming and MiXCR for clone calling, and kept in-frame beta chains. Each CDR3 protein appears once, grouped with its most common genes and DNA. Present in this sample are some 310,000 distinct CDR3 sequences, approximately 25% of which were seen just once. Of the sample, 10% to 15% is held by the ten largest clones. Interpreted using the paper, the treatment or condition label stands for: in vitro stimulation with specific CMV peptide epitopes to enrich CMV-specific T cells. Their antigen targets remain unknown. Sequencing was performed on cultured PBMCs, taken from culture after CMV antigen stimulation. These receptors were collected from a human donor in good health (CMV status not recorded). Some clones in this sample may be carry-over from other donors' samples.

This clonotype came up a few times. This chain joins TRBV11-2 and TRBJ2-1, with 11 bases lining up with TRBD2. V shed 6 bases and J 2 bases; nucleotides not matched to a gene: 3. This CDR3 comprises 15 residues. The V gene's germline CDR1 is SGHAT and CDR2 FQNNGV. In nucleotides, the CDR3 is TGTGCCAGCAGGGGACTAGCGGCGACCTACAATGAGCAGTTCTTC. Translated, it gives CASRGLAATYNEQFF.

The chain links TRBV6-2 or TRBV6-3 to TRBJ2-7, with 14 positions matching TRBD2. CDR3 size: 16 residues. V lost 6 bases to trimming and J lost 7 bases; unmatched junction nucleotides: 11. CDR1 and CDR2 (germline): MNHEY, SVGEGT. CDR3 in amino acids: CASRRTGTSGSYEQYF. The CDR3 nucleotides read TGTGCCAGCAGGCGGACCGGGACTAGCGGGAGTTATGAGCAGTACTTC.

The rearrangement joins TRBV11-2 to TRBJ2-2; D remains ambiguous. The V and J ends lost 1 base and 0 bases respectively, with 9 bases between them. This CDR3 comprises 16 residues. Germline values: CDR1 SGHAT, CDR2 FQNNGV. CDR3 residues: CASSLALNTNTGELFF. In DNA form, the CDR3 reads TGTGCCAGCAGCTTAGCTTTGAACACGAACACCGGGGAGCTGTTTTTT.

This chain connects TRBV4-1 to TRBJ1-1; D gene unclear. CDR1 and CDR2 from the germline V gene are MGHRA and YSYEKL. The CDR3 sequence is 13 residues long. With 6 bases removed from V and 5 bases from J, the gap between germline ends came to 13 bases. In DNA, the CDR3 is TGCGCCAGCAGGGGATCGATCGGTACTGAAGCTTTCTTT. Translated: CASRGSIGTEAFF.

J is TRBJ2-2 and V is TRBV24-1, with D perhaps given as TRBD1 or TRBD2 (5 bases each). This CDR3 has 18 residues. Germline V gene sequence: CDR1 KGHDR, CDR2 SFDVKD. V lost 1 base and J 1 base, leaving 15 bases between the germline ends. DNA for the CDR3: TGTGCCACCAGTGATTTTTCTACTGGGGGAAAGAACACCGGGGAGCTGTTTTTT. This encodes CATSDFSTGGKNTGELFF.

Many counts were recorded for this clonotype. The chain recombines TRBV7-2 with TRBJ2-5; D is unresolved. The CDR3 consists of 18 residues. Trimming left V 3 bases short and J 2 bases short, with 22 bases between. Germline V CDR1 and CDR2: SGHTA, FQGNSA. The CDR3 sequence: CASSFPRGAEPDQETQYF. The CDR3 DNA follows: TGTGCCAGCAGCTTTCCACGTGGAGCAGAACCGGATCAAGAGACCCAGTACTTC.

The sample holds a few counts of this clonotype. The rearrangement links TRBV7-2 to TRBJ2-7; 7 bases map to TRBD2. CDR1 and CDR2 from the germline V gene are SGHTA and FQGNSA. With 2 bases clipped from V and 0 bases from J, the junction kept 1 base outside the gene matches. CDR3 length: 14 residues. The CDR3 loop is CASSLLADSYEQYF. CDR3 bases: TGTGCCAGCAGCTTACTAGCGGACTCCTACGAGCAGTACTTC.

In this sample, this clonotype turned up a few times. The chain carries TRBV7-9 and TRBJ2-3, with 7 positions matching TRBD2. The CDR3 runs 16 residues. The germline V gene encodes CDR1 SEHNR and CDR2 FQNEAQ (reference sequence). V dropped 5 bases and J dropped 0; count of bases not matched to a gene: 8. CDR3 sequence: CASSDPGGTSTDTQYF. The CDR3 nucleotides are TGTGCCAGCAGCGACCCGGGGGGAACTAGCACAGATACGCAGTATTTT.

The gene calls are TRBV4-3 and TRBJ2-1, with TRBD2 identical over 13 bases. The CDR3 length is 19 residues. The junction had 9 bases not matched to a gene; V was cut back by 0 bases and J by 4 bases. Germline CDR1 and CDR2: LGHNA and YSLEER. The CDR3 DNA follows: TGCGCCAGCAGCCAAGAGCTTCGACTAGCGGGGGGACATTACAATGAGCAGTTCTTC. Its translation: CASSQELRLAGGHYNEQFF.

This clonotype appeared many times. The gene calls are TRBV7-2 and TRBJ2-1, with D possibly matching TRBD1 (5 bases). The V gene's germline CDR1 is SGHTA and CDR2 FQGNSA. The CDR3 has 16 amino acids. V lost 5 bases to trimming and J lost 2 bases, with 16 bases between them. Here the CDR3 reads CASSPRQKTTYNEQFF. The DNA for the CDR3 is TGTGCCAGCAGCCCCCGACAGAAGACAACCTACAATGAGCAGTTCTTC.

The chain uses TRBV20-1 and TRBJ2-5; possibly TRBD1 or TRBD2 for D (5 bases each). Trimming shortened V by 6 bases and J by 5 bases, and 22 bases separated the two germline ends. The CDR3 loop spans 15 amino acids. Germline CDR1 is DFQATT and CDR2 is SNEGSKA (reference sequence). In DNA form, the CDR3 reads TGCAGTGCAAGGGACCCACTCTCACCGGGGGAGACCCAGTACTTC. Translated, it gives CSARDPLSPGETQYF.